This TCR beta chain was captured in a study of beta chain features in type 1 diabetes. Overall study results and limits: The study found moderately but significantly shorter TCRB CDR3s in all four CD4+ subsets of Type 1 diabetes patients.

This clone turned up a few times. Its antigen is undetermined. Germline V gene lookup returns CDR1 SQVTM and CDR2 ANQGSEA. The V end lost 7 bases, the J end lost 0 bases, and 12 bases lay between the germline ends. The CDR3 sequence is 13 residues long. The investigators reverse transcribed all of the isolated RNA, so they sequenced expressed TCRB transcripts. Method: immunoSEQ multiplex PCR; TCRdb's copy keeps in-frame clones and lacks some. This sample has under 300,000 clones; about a tenth occur once, and the top ten carry 0.017%. The chain joins TRBV29-1 to TRBJ2-5; a weak D match, TRBD1 (5 bases). The clonotype originates from a man aged 25 to 40 with type 1 diabetes. The material sequenced was naive CD4+ T cells from blood. The CDR3 reads CSASDTYQETQYF. CDR3 nucleotides: TGCAGCGCTTCGGACACTTACCAAGAGACCCAGTACTTC.